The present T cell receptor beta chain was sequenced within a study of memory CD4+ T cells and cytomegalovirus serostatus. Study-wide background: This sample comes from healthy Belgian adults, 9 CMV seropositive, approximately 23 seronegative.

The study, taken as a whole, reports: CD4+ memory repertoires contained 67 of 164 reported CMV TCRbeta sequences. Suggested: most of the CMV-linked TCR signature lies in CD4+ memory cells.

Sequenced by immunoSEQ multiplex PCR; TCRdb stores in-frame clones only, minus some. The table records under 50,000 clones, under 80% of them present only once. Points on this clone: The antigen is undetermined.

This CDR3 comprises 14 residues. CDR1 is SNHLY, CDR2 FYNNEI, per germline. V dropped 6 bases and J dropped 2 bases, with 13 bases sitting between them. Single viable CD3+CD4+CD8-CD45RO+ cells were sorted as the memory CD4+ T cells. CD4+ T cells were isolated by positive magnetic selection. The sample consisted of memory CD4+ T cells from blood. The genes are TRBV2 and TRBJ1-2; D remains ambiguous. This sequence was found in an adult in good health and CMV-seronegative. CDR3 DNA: TGTGCCAGCAGGTCCCGACAAGTCAACTATGGCTACACCTTC. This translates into CASRSRQVNYGYTF.